The source of this T cell receptor beta chain is a study of Ad26.COV2.S vaccination and SARS-CoV-2 variants. General study findings and limits: Those who received vaccine or placebo ended up with similar non-spike TCR breadth. CD8+ and CD4+ T cells specific for spike reportedly responded with substantial breadth after vaccination.

Treatment in this sample: some 20 received Ad26.COV2.S at low or high dose, single or two shots; five or six received placebo; per-sample allocation not given. On day 63 after the first injection, vaccine and placebo recipients gave samples. In Boston, an adult donor aged 18-55 years took part. Concerning this clone: Its target is not known.

Here immunoSEQ multiplex PCR was the method, and the copy in TCRdb shows in-frame clones only, minus some. This table holds about 350,000 clones, around 86% found once. This TCR derives from a person aged 18-65 years who received the Ad26.COV2.S COVID-19 vaccine or a placebo. Sample: peripheral blood, taken in a trial of Ad26.COV2.S vaccine versus placebo.

Here the CDR3 DNA reads TGTGCCAGTAATAACCGGGGCTATCAGCCCCAGCATTTT. Protein product: CASNNRGYQPQHF. The rearrangement uses TRBV19 and TRBJ1-5, with D perhaps matching TRBD1 (5 bases). CDR1 and CDR2 from the germline V gene are LNHDA and SQIVND (reference sequence). Deletions cut 7 bases from V and 5 bases from J, with 12 bases between. This CDR3 has 13 amino acids.